The following is a T cell receptor beta chain sequence with its context. The identical CDR3 is also encoded by other nucleotide sequences in the sample. Per germline, CDR1 SGHRS and CDR2 YFSETQ. Trimming took 0 bases from V and 4 from J, leaving 11 bases between them. The CDR3 is 14 residues long. This sample was taken from a study of blood T cell repertoires in COVID-19. Study information: The cDNA or gDNA used as material had been derived from T cells, B-cell-depleted T cells, or PBMCs.

Original methodology: Cell counts per sample came from amplifying reference gene primers. The repertoire was sequenced with immunoSEQ multiplex PCR; TCRdb's copy has only in-frame clones and lacks some. V, J and clone size were drawn from that table, and D and trimming were deduced from the DNA. The sample contains roughly 480,000 clones, 80% to 90% of which appear only once. The origin of this receptor is a man aged 18 to 35 with COVID-19, enrolled during active disease. Sequencing was done on a sample of peripheral blood. This rearrangement joins TRBV5-1 to TRBJ2-7, with TRBD2 as a possible D gene (5 bases). In DNA, the CDR3 is TGCGCCAGCAGCTTGGTTGGAGGACCTTACGAGCAGTACTTC. Protein product: CASSLVGGPYEQYF.